The rows below give T cell receptor beta chains drawn from one sample of a study of blood T cell repertoires in COVID-19. The protocol was immunoSEQ multiplex PCR, while the TCRdb copy is restricted to in-frame clones and leaves out a portion. The top ten hold around 6.9% of the sample, which has 90,000 to 100,000 clones, roughly 84% seen once. The material sequenced was peripheral blood. Receptors originate from a man in his fifties or sixties with acute or convalescent COVID-19. The conserved cysteine and the conserved F or W are not part of the CDR3 here. Clone sizes are given selectively: once, few, many, or a class where the clone is expanded.

clone_size v_call cdr3_aa
NA TRBV18 ASSRSGAGNQPQH
NA TRBV5-6 ASQTEIGRLGGSGYT
NA TRBV5-5 ASSLRQGIEPQH
few TRBV7-2 ASSRTGDNQPQH
NA TRBV3-1/TRBV3-2 ASRFDRDRLGPNYGYT
NA TRBV5-1 ASSLSGLNTEAF
NA TRBV5-4 ASSLVGAVSTGELF
once TRBV6-1 ASSEFGTGETQY
NA TRBV19 ASSWERGGHTGELF
NA TRBV6-5 ASSYSIHRSYEQY
NA TRBV5-6 ASSLVSANYGYT
NA TRBV9 ASSARPTGDNYGYT
few TRBV7-3 ASSLNSGGINEQF
NA TRBV5-6 ASSLQTHMNTEAF
NA TRBV4-2 ASSQERAWASGNNEQF
NA TRBV7-3 ASSPIVRDRGPTEAF